These 21 T cell receptor beta chains share one sample of origin, sequenced in a study of blood T cells in healthy people across ages. A second roughly 7 to 12 cycle PCR used barcoded and J-beta primers. From the 5' RACE reads, TCRdb called clonotypes with MiXCR, one entry per CDR3 protein. The sample has about 780,000 distinct CDR3 sequences; about 26% are singletons. The same sample was also used in a study of T cells of mothers and their children.

The material sequenced was blood. Every receptor here comes from a boy younger than 18 in good health.

Comment on this clonotype: A single base separates this from a much larger clone, so it may be a read error. The gene calls are TRBV28 and TRBJ1-4; possible D gene TRBD1, 6 bases. CDR3 size: 15 residues. CDR1 and CDR2 (germline): MDHEN, SYDVKM. The CDR3 region is CASSLGGATNEKLLF. The CDR3 coding sequence is TGTGCCAGCAGTTTAGGGGGCGCAACTAATGAAAAACTGCTTTTT.

This rearrangement joins TRBV7-6 to TRBJ2-1; D uncertain. This CDR3 comprises 16 residues. Looked up from germline, CDR1 is SGHVS and CDR2 is FNYEAQ. With 7 bases removed from V and 4 bases from J, the gap between germline ends came to 20 bases. This CDR3 is CASTPQPDSIYNEQFF. In DNA, the CDR3 is TGTGCCAGCACCCCGCAACCTGATTCGATATACAATGAGCAGTTCTTC.

This clonotype was observed once. J is TRBJ2-3 and V is TRBV20-1; TRBD2 agrees at 8 bases. V lost 3 bases to trimming and J lost 3 bases; unmatched junction nucleotides: 8. Germline V gene lookup returns CDR1 DFQATT and CDR2 SNEGSKA (reference sequence). The CDR3 spans 15 residues. CDR3 coding DNA: TGCAGTGCTAGGGACGGGGGGGAACGAACAGATACGCAGTATTTT. Its protein is CSARDGGERTDTQYF.

The J gene is TRBJ2-7, the V gene TRBV6-5; D perhaps matches TRBD1 (6 bases). Per the germline V gene, CDR1 is MNHEY and CDR2 is SVGAGI. The CDR3 spans 14 residues. V was shortened by 6 bases and J by 1 base, with 13 bases between the two germline ends. CDR3: CASSSPDSSYEQYF. CDR3 coding DNA: TGTGCCAGCAGCTCTCCGGACAGTTCCTACGAGCAGTACTTC.

The chain recombines TRBV28 with TRBJ2-7, with D possibly matching TRBD2 (6 bases). Germline V CDR1 and CDR2: MDHEN, SYDVKM. The CDR3 runs to 16 residues. The V and J ends lost 3 bases and 6 bases respectively, with 21 bases between them. This chain's CDR3 is CASSLATGTRGCEQYF. CDR3 bases: TGTGCCAGCAGTTTGGCAACCGGGACCCGGGGGTGCGAGCAGTACTTC. Looking up the rest from reference TRBV28 and TRBJ2-7 gives the full variable domain: DVKVTQSSRYLVKRTGEKVFLECVQDMDHENMFWYRQDPGLGLRLIYFSYDVKMKEKGDIPEGYSVSREKKERFSLILESASTNQTSMYLCASSLATGTRGCEQYFGPGTRLTVT.

The chain carries TRBV28 and TRBJ2-4; weak D call: TRBD2 (6 bases). CDR1 is MDHEN and CDR2 is SYDVKM in the germline V gene. Trimming took 10 bases from V and 6 from J, leaving 13 bases between them. The CDR3 has 12 residues. In nucleotides, the CDR3 is TGTGCCAACATCTCGGAGGGAAACATTCAGTACTTC. Amino acids: CANISEGNIQYF.

This clonotype was observed a few times. The chain has TRBV6-1 and TRBJ2-1; D may be TRBD1 or TRBD2 (5 bases each). Trimming cost V 5 bases and J 3 bases, with 20 bases left between them. Germline values: CDR1 MNHNS, CDR2 SASEGT. The CDR3 consists of 17 residues. The CDR3 sequence is CASSSPFGAENYNEQFF. The CDR3 DNA sequence: TGTGCCAGCAGTAGCCCGTTCGGGGCAGAGAACTACAATGAGCAGTTCTTC.

In this sample, this clonotype turned up a few times. The chain couples TRBV20-1 to TRBJ2-7; D might be TRBD1 (6 bases). The V end was cut by 3 bases, the J end by 0 bases, with 9 bases between. Germline CDR1 reads DFQATT; CDR2 reads SNEGSKA (reference sequence). The CDR3 has 13 residues. CDR3 in amino acids: CSARMDSSYEQYF. In DNA form, the CDR3 reads TGCAGTGCTAGGATGGACAGCTCCTACGAGCAGTACTTC.

The V call is TRBV4-1, the J call TRBJ2-5; D uncertain. CDR1 is MGHRA and CDR2 is YSYEKL in the germline V gene. The CDR3 spans 14 residues. The V and J ends lost 3 bases and 2 bases respectively, with 10 bases between them. As DNA, the CDR3 is TGCGCCAGCAGCCATGTGTACCCACAAGAGACCCAGTACTTC. This translates into CASSHVYPQETQYF.

V usage is TRBV11-2 and J usage is TRBJ2-1; TRBD1 is a possible D gene (6 bases). Germline loops: CDR1 SGHAT, CDR2 FQNNGV. The CDR3 has 15 residues. Deletions cut 1 base from V and 5 bases from J, with 12 bases between. CDR3 sequence reads: CASSLGQGLHNEQFF. In nucleotides, the CDR3 is TGTGCCAGCAGCTTAGGGCAGGGGCTCCACAATGAGCAGTTCTTC.

The V call is TRBV3-1, the J call TRBJ2-1; D unresolved. The length of the CDR3 is 17 residues. The V end lost 1 base, the J end lost 0 bases, and 13 bases lay between the germline ends. CDR1 and CDR2 (germline): LGHDT, YNNKEL (reference sequence). Here the CDR3 DNA reads TGTGCCAGCAGCCAAGCGATTGGCCAGAGCTCCTACAATGAGCAGTTCTTC. Encoded protein: CASSQAIGQSSYNEQFF.

This clonotype was seen only a few times. This chain joins TRBV4-1 and TRBJ2-1; possibly TRBD2 for D (6 bases). V lost 1 base and J lost 1, with 11 bases in between. CDR1 and CDR2 from the germline V gene are MGHRA and YSYEKL. The CDR3 is 16 amino acids. Here the CDR3 reads CASSQVGGISYNEQFF. DNA of the CDR3: TGCGCCAGCAGCCAAGTGGGGGGTATTTCCTACAATGAGCAGTTCTTC.

J is TRBJ1-2 and V is TRBV20-1; D is unclear. Per the germline V gene, CDR1 is DFQATT and CDR2 is SNEGSKA (reference sequence). This CDR3 is 14 amino acids long. Trimming removed 1 base from V and 3 bases from J, with 12 bases in between. The CDR3 reads CSARAHPTDYGYTF. The DNA of the CDR3 is TGCAGTGCTAGAGCACACCCCACGGACTATGGCTACACCTTC.

This clonotype appeared a few times. The chain employs TRBV20-1 and TRBJ2-1; no firm D call. CDR3 length: 13 amino acids. The V gene's germline CDR1 is DFQATT and CDR2 SNEGSKA (reference sequence). Trimming left V 0 bases short and J 8 bases short, with 11 bases between. The CDR3 coding sequence is TGCAGTGCTAGAGATGGCGGCCTGGATGAGCAGTTCTTC. This encodes CSARDGGLDEQFF.

This clonotype was counted a few times. The CDR3 spells CASSLEQDEVARAKNIQYF. DNA for the CDR3: TGTGCCAGCAGCTTGGAACAGGATGAGGTGGCGAGGGCCAAAAACATTCAGTACTTC. The genes are TRBV5-5 and TRBJ2-4, with D possibly matching TRBD1 (5 bases). The CDR3 is 19 residues long. V lost 0 bases and J lost 1, with 20 bases in between. In germline, CDR1 is SGHKS, CDR2 YYEKEE (reference sequence).

The rearrangement joins TRBV20-1 to TRBJ2-5, with a possible D match to TRBD2 (5 bases). The J call may not be correct, given that the DNA end is closer to TRBJ2-7. The germline V gene has CDR1 DFQATT and CDR2 SNEGSKA (reference sequence). This CDR3 spans 14 amino acids. The CDR3: CSAGAGRTSGEQYF. The CDR3 region has the DNA TGCAGTGCTGGCGCGGGCAGAACGAGCGGCGAGCAGTACTTC.

The V and J genes are TRBV9 and TRBJ2-2, with a possible D match to TRBD2 (6 bases). The V end was cut by 1 base, the J end by 0 bases, with 10 bases between. CDR3 length: 16 amino acids. Germline assignment: CDR1 SGDLS and CDR2 YYNGEE. The CDR3 sequence is CASSVRETTNTGELFF. The CDR3 DNA follows: TGTGCCAGCAGCGTACGGGAGACAACGAACACCGGGGAGCTGTTTTTT.

Note on this clonotype: A much larger clone differs by one base, so this may be a read error. The chain couples TRBV2 to TRBJ2-7, with 7 bases that match TRBD1. The length of the CDR3 is 13 residues. CDR1 SNHLY and CDR2 FYNNEI come from the germline V gene. V shed 7 bases and J 2 bases; nucleotides not matched to a gene: 5. In DNA form, the CDR3 reads TGTGCCAGCATCCGACAGGGAACCTACGAGCAGTACTTC. The encoded protein is CASIRQGTYEQYF.

This clonotype has only a few counts. The V and J genes are TRBV29-1 and TRBJ1-1; maybe TRBD1 (5 bases). The CDR3 has 11 residues. Trimming removed 5 bases at V and 7 bases at J, with 11 bases between. Germline V gene sequence: CDR1 SQVTM, CDR2 ANQGSEA. The CDR3 sequence: CSVKGSSEAFF. For the CDR3, the DNA is TGCAGCGTTAAGGGGTCAAGTGAAGCTTTCTTT.

This clonotype appeared many times. The chain has TRBV6-2 or TRBV6-3 and TRBJ2-5; a weak D match, TRBD1 (6 bases). The CDR3 is 15 amino acids. Trimming removed 4 bases at V and 1 base at J, with 13 bases between. CDR1 and CDR2 (germline): MNHEY, SVGEGT. The CDR3 DNA reads as TGTGCCAGCAGTTCTGGGGGACAAGTCCAAGAGACCCAGTACTTC. Translated, it gives CASSSGGQVQETQYF.

The CDR3 loop reads CASSQDMGQPYEQYF. For the CDR3, the DNA is TGTGCCAGCAGCCAAGATATGGGACAGCCATACGAGCAGTACTTC. This rearrangement joins TRBV3-1 to TRBJ2-7; TRBD1 aligns across 7 bases. Germline-derived CDR1 and CDR2 are LGHDT and YNNKEL (reference sequence). With V trimmed by 0 bases and J by 4 bases, 6 bases remained unmatched. CDR3 length equals 15 residues.